Listed below are T cell receptor beta chains from one sample, sequenced in a study of blood T cells in healthy people across ages. TCRdb re-called the 5' RACE reads with MiXCR, one entry per CDR3 protein. This table holds approximately 600,000 distinct CDR3 sequences, around three fifths found once. The specimen sequenced was blood. Every receptor here comes from a man aged 60-69 years in good health. CDR3s include the opening cysteine and the closing phenylalanine or tryptophan. D genes are given only for firm matches. Size is omitted from some rows. Given values are once, few, many or a class for expanded clones.

>TRBV7-2|.|TRBD1|TRBJ1-1
CASSKTGGGNTEAFF
TGTGCCAGCAGCAAGACAGGGGGCGGGAACACTGAAGCTTTCTTT
>TRBV27|.|TRBD1|TRBJ1-2
CASSPGQGRSGYTF
TGTGCCAGCAGTCCCGGACAGGGGCGTTCTGGCTACACCTTC
>TRBV29-1|few|TRBD1|TRBJ1-2
CSVIRDSNYGYTF
TGCAGCGTTATCCGGGACAGTAACTATGGCTACACCTTC
>TRBV6-6|.|TRBD1|TRBJ2-3
CASRGQGAGSTDTQYF
TGTGCCAGCAGGGGACAGGGGGCTGGTAGCACAGATACGCAGTATTTT
>TRBV20-1|few|.|TRBJ2-7
CSARETRSPYEQYF
TGCAGTGCTAGAGAGACTAGGTCGCCCTACGAGCAGTACTTC
>TRBV4-1|few|TRBD1|TRBJ1-2
CASSHETGGGYTF
TGCGCCAGCAGCCACGAGACAGGGGGAGGCTACACCTTC
>TRBV2|few|.|TRBJ2-5
CASNEQETQYF
TGTGCCAGCAATGAGCAAGAGACCCAGTACTTC
>TRBV20-1|.|.|TRBJ2-5
CSARGLGVGTQYF
TGCAGTGCTAGGGGCCTGGGGGTGGGGACCCAGTACTTC
>TRBV9|few|.|TRBJ1-4
CASSVALGLGNEKLFF
TGTGCCAGCAGCGTAGCCCTGGGCCTAGGTAATGAAAAACTGTTTTTT
>TRBV27|.|.|TRBJ2-7
CVSSRDWSYEQYF
TGTGTCAGCAGCCGCGATTGGTCCTACGAGCAGTACTTC
>TRBV9|.|TRBD2|TRBJ2-6
CASSPRGGTAGANVLTF
TGTGCCAGCAGCCCGCGGGGGGGCACCGCTGGGGCCAACGTCCTGACTTTC
>TRBV4-2|.|.|TRBJ1-1
CASSHPERGTEAFF
TGTGCCAGCAGCCATCCGGAAAGGGGCACTGAAGCTTTCTTT
>TRBV7-6|.|.|TRBJ1-1
CASSLGGNMNTEAFF
TGTGCCAGCAGCTTAGGAGGGAACATGAACACTGAAGCTTTCTTT
>TRBV15|.|.|TRBJ2-5
CATSRDSRGLKETQYF
TGTGCCACCAGTAGAGATAGCCGGGGGCTGAAAGAGACCCAGTACTTC
>TRBV20-1|.|TRBD1|TRBJ1-2
CSARKTGASGYTF
TGCAGTGCTAGAAAGACAGGGGCCAGTGGCTACACCTTC
>TRBV7-2|.|TRBD2|TRBJ2-1
CASSRAGVYNEQFF
TGTGCCAGCAGCCGTGCGGGAGTTTACAATGAGCAGTTCTTC
>TRBV4-1|.|.|TRBJ2-5
CASSQSTHPSETQYF
TGCGCCAGCAGCCAATCGACCCATCCCTCAGAGACCCAGTACTTC
>TRBV20-1|.|TRBD2|TRBJ2-3
CSAPILAGVGVTQYF
TGCAGTGCGCCTATACTAGCGGGGGTAGGGGTTACGCAGTATTTT
>TRBV4-1|few|.|TRBJ2-5
CASSQVGLRRGNTEETQYF
TGCGCCAGCAGCCAAGTGGGGCTAAGACGGGGAAACACTGAAGAGACCCAGTACTTC
>TRBV6-5|.|TRBD1|TRBJ2-3
CASSNTGVADTQYF
TGTGCCAGCAGTAATACAGGGGTAGCAGATACGCAGTATTTT
>TRBV20-1|.|TRBD2|TRBJ2-7
CSARDQGTSGRFPGQYF
TGCAGTGCTAGAGACCAAGGAACTAGCGGGAGGTTCCCCGGGCAGTACTTC
>TRBV3-1|.|.|TRBJ2-1
CASSQDGDKDPNEQFF
TGTGCCAGCAGCCAAGACGGGGACAAGGATCCAAATGAGCAGTTCTTC
>TRBV20-1|.|.|TRBJ1-4
CSARDLGADREKLFF
TGCAGTGCTAGGGACCTGGGGGCTGACAGGGAAAAACTGTTTTTT
>TRBV3-1|.|TRBD2|TRBJ2-1
CASSQERGGFDEQFF
TGTGCCAGCAGCCAAGAGCGGGGGGGCTTCGATGAGCAGTTCTTC
>TRBV27|.|TRBD1|TRBJ1-2
CASSHKQGAGYGYTF
TGTGCCAGCAGTCACAAACAGGGGGCCGGCTATGGCTACACCTTC
>TRBV20-1|.|TRBD1|TRBJ1-6
CSARDRGSRSGSPLHF
TGCAGTGCGAGGGACAGGGGAAGCCGGAGTGGATCACCCCTCCACTTT
>TRBV20-1|many|.|TRBJ2-6
CSASGGYGANVLTF
TGCAGTGCTAGTGGCGGATACGGGGCCAACGTCCTGACTTTC
>TRBV6-5|.|TRBD2|TRBJ2-2
CASSYSGGTTGELFF
TGTGCCAGCAGTTACAGCGGGGGGACCACCGGGGAGCTGTTTTTT
>TRBV20-1|.|TRBD2|TRBJ2-3
CSARTSGFTDTQYF
TGCAGTGCGAGGACTAGCGGGTTCACAGATACGCAGTATTTT
>TRBV29-1|.|.|TRBJ2-3
CSANGGDNTDTQYF
TGCAGCGCCAACGGAGGGGATAACACAGATACGCAGTATTTT
>TRBV14|.|.|TRBJ2-1
CASSQSSAYNEQFF
TGTGCCAGCAGCCAATCCTCGGCGTACAATGAGCAGTTCTTC
>TRBV5-1|.|.|TRBJ2-1
CASSLWGAQGNEQFF
TGCGCCAGCAGCTTGTGGGGGGCGCAGGGCAATGAGCAGTTCTTC
>TRBV20-1|once|.|TRBJ1-5
CSAKTTGSNQPQHF
TGCAGTGCTAAAACGACAGGCAGCAATCAGCCCCAGCATTTT
>TRBV6-1|.|TRBD2|TRBJ2-1
CASSALAASSYNEQFF
TGTGCCAGCAGTGCACTAGCGGCCAGCTCCTACAATGAGCAGTTCTTC
>TRBV7-2|.|.|TRBJ2-7
CASTPGGGGQYF
TGTGCCAGCACCCCAGGGGGGGGTGGGCAGTACTTC
>TRBV6-1|.|.|TRBJ1-1
CASNPGWATEAFF
TGTGCCAGCAATCCAGGTTGGGCCACTGAAGCTTTCTTT
>TRBV10-3|few|.|TRBJ1-2
CAISGREDGYTF
TGTGCCATCAGCGGCAGGGAGGATGGCTACACCTTC
>TRBV27|.|.|TRBJ2-4
CASSLSPGQNIQYF
TGTGCCAGCAGTTTATCTCCAGGTCAAAACATTCAGTACTTC